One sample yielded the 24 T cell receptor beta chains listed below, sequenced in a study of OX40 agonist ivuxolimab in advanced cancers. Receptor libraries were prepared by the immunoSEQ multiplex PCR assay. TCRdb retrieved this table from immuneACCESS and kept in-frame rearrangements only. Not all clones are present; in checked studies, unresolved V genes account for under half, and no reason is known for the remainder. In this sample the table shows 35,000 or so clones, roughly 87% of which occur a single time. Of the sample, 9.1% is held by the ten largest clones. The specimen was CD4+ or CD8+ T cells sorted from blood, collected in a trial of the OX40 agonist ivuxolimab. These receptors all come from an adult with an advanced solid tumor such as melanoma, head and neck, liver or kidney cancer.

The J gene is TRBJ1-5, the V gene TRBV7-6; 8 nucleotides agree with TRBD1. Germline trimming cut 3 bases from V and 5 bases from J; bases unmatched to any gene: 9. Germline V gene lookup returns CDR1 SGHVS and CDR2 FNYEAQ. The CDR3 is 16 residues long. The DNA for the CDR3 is TGTGCCAGCAGCTTCGGACCGGGACAGGATCATCAGCCCCAGCATTTT. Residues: CASSFGPGQDHQPQHF.

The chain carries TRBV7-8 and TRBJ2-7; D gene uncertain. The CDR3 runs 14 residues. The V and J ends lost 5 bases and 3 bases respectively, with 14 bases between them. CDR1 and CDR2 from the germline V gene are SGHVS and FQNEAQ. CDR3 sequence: CASSQADGYYEQYF. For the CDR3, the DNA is TGTGCCAGCAGCCAAGCCGACGGATACTACGAGCAGTACTTC.

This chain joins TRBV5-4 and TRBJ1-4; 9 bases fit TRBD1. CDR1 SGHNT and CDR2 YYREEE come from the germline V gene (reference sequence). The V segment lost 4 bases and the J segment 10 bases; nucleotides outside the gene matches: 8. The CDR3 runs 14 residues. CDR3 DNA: TGTGCCAGCAGCCCCGGGACAGGGATTAGAAAACTGTTTTTT. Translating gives CASSPGTGIRKLFF. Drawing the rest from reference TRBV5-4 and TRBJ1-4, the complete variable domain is ETGVTQSPTHLIKTRGQQVTLRCSSQSGHNTVSWYQQALGQGPQFIFQYYREEENGRGNFPPRFSGLQFPNYSSELNVNALELDDSALYLCASSPGTGIRKLFFGSGTQLSVL.

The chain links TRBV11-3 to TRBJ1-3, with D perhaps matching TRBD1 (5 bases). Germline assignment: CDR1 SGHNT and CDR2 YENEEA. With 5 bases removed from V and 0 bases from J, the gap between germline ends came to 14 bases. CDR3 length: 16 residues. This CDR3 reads CASSPRELGSGNTIYF. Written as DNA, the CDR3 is TGTGCCAGCAGCCCCAGGGAGTTGGGCTCTGGAAACACCATATATTTT. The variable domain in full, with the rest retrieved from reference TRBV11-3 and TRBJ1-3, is EAGVVQSPRYKIIEKKQPVAFWCNPISGHNTLYWYLQNLGQGPELLIRYENEEAVDDSQLPKDRFSAERLKGVDSTLKIQPAELGDSAVYLCASSPRELGSGNTIYFGEGSWLTVV.

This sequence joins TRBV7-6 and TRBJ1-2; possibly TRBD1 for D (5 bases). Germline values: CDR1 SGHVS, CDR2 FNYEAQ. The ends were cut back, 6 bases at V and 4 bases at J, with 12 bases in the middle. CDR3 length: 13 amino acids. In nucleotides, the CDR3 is TGTGCCAGCAGTGCAGGGAGATTCTATGGCTACACCTTC. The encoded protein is CASSAGRFYGYTF.

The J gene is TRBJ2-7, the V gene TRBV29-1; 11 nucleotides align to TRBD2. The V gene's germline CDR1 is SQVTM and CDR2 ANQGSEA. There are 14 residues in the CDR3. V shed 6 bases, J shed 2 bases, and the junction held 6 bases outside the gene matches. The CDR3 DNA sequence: TGCAGCGTAGGGTCGGGACTAGCGGCCTACGAGCAGTACTTC. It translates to CSVGSGLAAYEQYF.

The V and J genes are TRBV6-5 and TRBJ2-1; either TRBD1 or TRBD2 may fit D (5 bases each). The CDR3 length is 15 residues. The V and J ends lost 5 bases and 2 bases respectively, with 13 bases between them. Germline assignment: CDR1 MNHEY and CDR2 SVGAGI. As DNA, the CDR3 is TGTGCCAGCAGTACTACCAGAGGGGCCTACAATGAGCAGTTCTTC. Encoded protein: CASSTTRGAYNEQFF.

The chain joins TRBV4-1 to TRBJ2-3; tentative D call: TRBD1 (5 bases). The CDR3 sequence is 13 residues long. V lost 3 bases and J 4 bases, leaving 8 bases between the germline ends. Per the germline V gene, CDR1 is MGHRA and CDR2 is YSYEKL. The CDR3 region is CASSQETADTQYF. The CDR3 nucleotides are TGCGCCAGCAGCCAGGAGACAGCAGATACGCAGTATTTT.

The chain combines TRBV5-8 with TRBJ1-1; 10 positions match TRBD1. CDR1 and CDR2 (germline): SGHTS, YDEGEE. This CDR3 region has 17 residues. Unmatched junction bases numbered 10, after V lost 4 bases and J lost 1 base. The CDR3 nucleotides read TGTGCCAGCAGCCCCCGGGACAGGGGTGTCGCGAACACTGAAGCTTTCTTT. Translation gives CASSPRDRGVANTEAFF. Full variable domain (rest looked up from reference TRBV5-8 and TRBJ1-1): EAGVTQSPTHLIKTRGQQATLRCSPISGHTSVYWYQQALGLGLQFLLWYDEGEERNRGNFPPRFSGRQFPNYSSELNVNALELEDSALYLCASSPRDRGVANTEAFFGQGTRLTVV.

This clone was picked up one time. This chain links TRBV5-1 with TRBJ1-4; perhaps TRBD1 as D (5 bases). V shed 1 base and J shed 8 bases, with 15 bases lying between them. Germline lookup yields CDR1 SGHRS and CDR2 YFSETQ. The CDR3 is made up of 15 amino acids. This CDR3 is CASSLIGGFGEKLFF. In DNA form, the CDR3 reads TGCGCCAGCAGCTTGATCGGGGGGTTTGGGGAAAAACTGTTTTTT.

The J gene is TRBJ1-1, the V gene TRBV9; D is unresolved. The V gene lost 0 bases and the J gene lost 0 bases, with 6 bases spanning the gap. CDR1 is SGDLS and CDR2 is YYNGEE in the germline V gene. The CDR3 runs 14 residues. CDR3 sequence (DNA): TGTGCCAGCAGCGTAGGGGGTATGAACACTGAAGCTTTCTTT. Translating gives CASSVGGMNTEAFF.

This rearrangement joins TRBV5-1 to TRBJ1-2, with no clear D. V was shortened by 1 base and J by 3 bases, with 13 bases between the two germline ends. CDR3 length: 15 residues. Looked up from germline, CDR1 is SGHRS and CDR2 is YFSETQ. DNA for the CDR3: TGCGCCAGCAGCTTGTACCCGAGGACGGACTATGGCTACACCTTC. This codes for CASSLYPRTDYGYTF.

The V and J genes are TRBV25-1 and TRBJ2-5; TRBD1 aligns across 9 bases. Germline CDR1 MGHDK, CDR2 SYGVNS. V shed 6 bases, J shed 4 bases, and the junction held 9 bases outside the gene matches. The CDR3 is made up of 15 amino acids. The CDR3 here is CASSETGGWGETQYF. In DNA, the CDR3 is TGTGCCAGCAGCGAAACAGGGGGCTGGGGAGAGACCCAGTACTTC.

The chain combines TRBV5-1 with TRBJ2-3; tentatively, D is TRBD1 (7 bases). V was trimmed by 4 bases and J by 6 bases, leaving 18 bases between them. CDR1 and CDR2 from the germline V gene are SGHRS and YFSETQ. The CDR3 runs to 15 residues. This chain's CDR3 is CASSLGTAAGDTQYF. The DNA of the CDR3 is TGCGCCAGCAGCCTCGGGACAGCTGCGGGGGATACGCAGTATTTT.

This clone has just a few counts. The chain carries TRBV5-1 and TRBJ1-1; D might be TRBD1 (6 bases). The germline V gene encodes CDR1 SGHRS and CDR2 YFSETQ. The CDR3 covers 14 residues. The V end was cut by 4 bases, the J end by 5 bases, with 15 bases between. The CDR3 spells CASSPMGGLTEAFF. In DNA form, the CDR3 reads TGCGCCAGCAGCCCAATGGGGGGGCTGACTGAAGCTTTCTTT.

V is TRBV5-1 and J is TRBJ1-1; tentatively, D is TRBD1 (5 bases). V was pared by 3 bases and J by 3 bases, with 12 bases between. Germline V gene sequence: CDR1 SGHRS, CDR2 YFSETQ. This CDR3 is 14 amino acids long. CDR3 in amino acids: CASSWGFKDTEAFF. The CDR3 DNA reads TGCGCCAGCAGCTGGGGGTTTAAAGACACTGAAGCTTTCTTT.

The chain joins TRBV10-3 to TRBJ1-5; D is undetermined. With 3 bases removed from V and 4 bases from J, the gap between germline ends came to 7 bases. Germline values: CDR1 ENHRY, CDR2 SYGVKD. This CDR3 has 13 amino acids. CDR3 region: CAISEATNQPQHF. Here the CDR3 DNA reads TGTGCCATCAGTGAAGCTACAAATCAGCCCCAGCATTTT.

DNA for the CDR3: TGTGCCAGTAGGGCAGGGAGCTCCTACAATGAGCAGTTCTTC. Translating it yields CASRAGSSYNEQFF. This chain joins TRBV19 and TRBJ2-1; D tentatively reads TRBD1 or TRBD2 (5 bases each). The V gene lost 6 bases and the J gene lost 0 bases, with 9 bases spanning the gap. Germline V CDR1 and CDR2: LNHDA, SQIVND (reference sequence). CDR3 size: 14 residues.

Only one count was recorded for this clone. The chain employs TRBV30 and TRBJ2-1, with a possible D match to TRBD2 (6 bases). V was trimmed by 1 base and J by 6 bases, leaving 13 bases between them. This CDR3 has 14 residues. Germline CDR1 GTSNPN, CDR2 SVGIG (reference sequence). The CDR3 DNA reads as TGTGCCTGGAGTGGGGGACTTGTGATCAATGAGCAGTTCTTC. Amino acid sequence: CAWSGGLVINEQFF.

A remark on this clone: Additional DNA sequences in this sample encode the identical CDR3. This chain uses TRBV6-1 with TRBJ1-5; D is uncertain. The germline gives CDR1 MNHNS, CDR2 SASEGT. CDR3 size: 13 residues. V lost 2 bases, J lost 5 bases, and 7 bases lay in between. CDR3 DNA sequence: TGTGCCAGCAGTGAAAGCCGAGATCAGCCCCAGCATTTT. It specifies CASSESRDQPQHF.

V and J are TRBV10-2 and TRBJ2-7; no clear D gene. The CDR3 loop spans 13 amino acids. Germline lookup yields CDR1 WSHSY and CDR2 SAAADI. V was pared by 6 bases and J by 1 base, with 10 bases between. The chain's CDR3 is CASRSPASYEQYF. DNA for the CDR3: TGCGCCAGCAGGAGTCCAGCATCCTACGAGCAGTACTTC.

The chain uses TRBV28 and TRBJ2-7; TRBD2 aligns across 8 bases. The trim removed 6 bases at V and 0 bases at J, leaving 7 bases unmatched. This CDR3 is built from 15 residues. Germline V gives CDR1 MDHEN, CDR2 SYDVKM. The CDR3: CASSPGTRPSYEQYF. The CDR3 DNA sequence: TGTGCCAGCAGCCCCGGGACTAGACCCTCCTACGAGCAGTACTTC.

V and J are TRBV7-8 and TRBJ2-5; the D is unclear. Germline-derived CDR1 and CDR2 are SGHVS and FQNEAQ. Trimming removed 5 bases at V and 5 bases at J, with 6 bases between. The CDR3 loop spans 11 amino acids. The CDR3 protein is CASSPRETQYF. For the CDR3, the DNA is TGTGCCAGCAGCCCCCGTGAGACCCAGTACTTC.

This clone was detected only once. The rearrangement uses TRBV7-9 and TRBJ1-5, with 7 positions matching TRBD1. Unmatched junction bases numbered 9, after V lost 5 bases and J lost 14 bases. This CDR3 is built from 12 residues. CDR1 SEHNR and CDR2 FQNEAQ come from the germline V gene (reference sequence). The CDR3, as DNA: TGTGCCAGCAGCAGATACAGGGGCCCCGAGCATTTT. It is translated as CASSRYRGPEHF.